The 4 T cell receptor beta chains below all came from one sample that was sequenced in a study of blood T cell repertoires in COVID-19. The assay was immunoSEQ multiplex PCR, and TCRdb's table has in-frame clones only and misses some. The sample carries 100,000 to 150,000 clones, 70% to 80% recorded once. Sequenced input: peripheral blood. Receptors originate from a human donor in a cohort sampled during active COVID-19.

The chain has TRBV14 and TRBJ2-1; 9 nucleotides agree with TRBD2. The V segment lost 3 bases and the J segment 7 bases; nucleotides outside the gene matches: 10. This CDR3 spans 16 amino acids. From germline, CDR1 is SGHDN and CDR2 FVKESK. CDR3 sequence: CASSQLAGAVRNEQFF. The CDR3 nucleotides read TGTGCCAGCAGCCAGTTAGCGGGAGCAGTCCGGAATGAGCAGTTCTTC.

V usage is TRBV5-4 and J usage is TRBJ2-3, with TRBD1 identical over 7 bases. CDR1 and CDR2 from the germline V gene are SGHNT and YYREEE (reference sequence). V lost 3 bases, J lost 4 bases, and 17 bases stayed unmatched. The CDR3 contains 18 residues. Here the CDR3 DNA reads TGTGCCAGCAGCTCACCCCTTCCCCGAGGGGGCGAGGCAGATACGCAGTATTTT. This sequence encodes CASSSPLPRGGEADTQYF.

The DNA for the CDR3 is TGTGCCATCACGGGGGACAGGCAAGACGAGCAGTACTTC. This codes for CAITGDRQDEQYF. The chain recombines TRBV10-3 with TRBJ2-7, with TRBD1 matching 8 bases. CDR1 and CDR2 from the germline V gene are ENHRY and SYGVKD. V dropped 7 bases and J dropped 5; count of bases not matched to a gene: 7. The CDR3 totals 13 residues.

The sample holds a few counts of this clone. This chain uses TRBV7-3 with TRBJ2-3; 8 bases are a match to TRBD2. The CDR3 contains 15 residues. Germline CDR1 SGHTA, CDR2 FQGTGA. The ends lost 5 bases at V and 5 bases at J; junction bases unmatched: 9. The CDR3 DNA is TGTGCCAGCAGCGTTAATAGCGGGACGGGAGATACGCAGTATTTT. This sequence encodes CASSVNSGTGDTQYF.